This TCR beta chain came from a study of T cells in localized non-small cell lung cancer (TCRdb year 2020). In terms of the full investigation: T cell repertoires of approximately 250 early-stage NSCLC patients were analyzed, with tumors being compared against uninvolved tumor-adjacent lungs. A mean age of around 66 years was recorded for the NSCLC patients, of whom roughly 130 were male and 95 to 110 were female. All 250 or so NSCLC patients in the cohort were treatment-naive and had localized lung tumors that were resected.

About this clone itself: Its antigen remains unidentified. No much larger clone exists at a distance of one base, and base qualities are not known.

The immunoSEQ Assay was used to sequence TCR beta CDR3 regions from DNA. Per the source publication's procedure: To compute T cell density, TCR beta template counts were normalized to usable DNA, which was estimated by amplifying housekeeping genes. Using the preseqR package, richness was estimated by extrapolating to 120,000 templates for tissue samples and 400,000 templates for PBMC samples. Clonality was taken to be one minus Pielou's evenness. To identify tissue-enriched TCRs, differential abundance testing was run on productive amino-acid clonotypes with a minimum total count of 5 and an alpha of 0.1. Repertoire overlap between compartments was quantified with the Jaccard Index and Morisita Overlap Index. GLIPH grouped TCR beta CDR3s together with public tetramer-defined viral CDR3s, and a viral motif had to include at least three viral sequences and also show V-gene enrichment. The immuneACCESS repertoire file appears here via TCRdb, limited to in-frame rearrangements. These files lack a portion of the clones; in checked studies, under half of the deficit traces to unresolved V genes, and the cause of the others is not known. V, J and clone size reflect that table, while D and trimming were determined from the DNA. The sample yields tens of thousands of clones; 80% were counted once. The ten largest account for 8% to 10% of the sample.

At diagnosis, tumor, uninvolved tumor-adjacent lung and peripheral blood were collected and then preserved as a mix of FFPE and fresh-frozen material. For TCR repertoire profiling, blood samples were analyzed in the form of peripheral blood mononuclear cells. Broader findings and caveats from the paper: Because multi-region tumor sequencing was not done, intratumor heterogeneity could not be ruled out. A median of about 53 of the top 100 tumor clones were detected in paired uninvolved adjacent lung, and about 29 of these tumor clones were also found among the top 100 clones of the paired uninvolved adjacent lung. Because the study design was exploratory, TCR variables were selected using unadjusted p-values without false-discovery rate correction. Longer overall survival was associated with higher T cell density in blood, whereas shorter survival was associated with higher clonality in adjacent lung. The highest T cell clonality was observed in uninvolved tumor-adjacent lung, where clonality exceeded that of tumor, suggesting that antigenic responses were more focused in uninvolved tumor-adjacent lung.

The CDR3 covers 15 residues, taking in both the cysteine and the phenylalanine. CDR3 DNA only is kept here, 45 bases in frame from base 1. V is shortened by 1 base, J by 0 bases, and the region joining them spans 9 bases. Looking up the germline V gene (reference sequence) yields CDR1 SGHNT and CDR2 YYREEE. Sequencing used peripheral blood, obtained before any cancer treatment. The sequence links TRBV5-4 to TRBJ2-3; D gene: possibly TRBD1, on 5 matching bases. The origin of this receptor is a female donor of 60 years or more with stage I lung adenocarcinoma. The sequence in DNA is TGTGCCAGCAGCTTGAACCAGGGAAGCACAGATACGCAGTATTTT. It specifies CASSLNQGSTDTQYF.